This TCR beta chain was obtained from a study of T-cell reconstitution after alpha-beta-depleted transplantation in children. The table lists this clonotype with many counts. As yet, its antigen is unknown. In germline, CDR1 is LGHNA, CDR2 YNFKEQ. This CDR3 is 16 amino acids long. V lost 0 bases, J lost 4 bases, and 5 bases stayed unmatched. Whole-study findings and limits: At one year after transplant, newly produced T cells mostly accounted for T-cell counts and diversity. Certain patients had high TCRbeta diversity at day 60, and it came from recipient T cells and thymic progenitors that survived. Reports say that about two months after transplant, the alpha-beta T cells came out of several hundred graft clones that had expanded.

Unique molecular identifiers were incorporated during preparation of the TCRbeta library. One entry per CDR3 protein results from TCRdb running MiXCR on the PCR reads. The table shows some 200,000 distinct CDR3 sequences, with approximately 6% occurring only once. The chain has TRBV4-2 and TRBJ2-7, with 11 bases fitting TRBD2. This TCR was sampled from a girl under three years old with combined immunodeficiency, due to receive a stem cell transplant. Sequencing was performed on PBMCs, taken before TCRalphabeta/CD19-depleted stem cell transplant. Written as DNA, the CDR3 is TGTGCCAGCAGCCAAGAATTCGCTAGCGGGGGGTACGAGCAGTACTTC. This codes for CASSQEFASGGYEQYF.